This entry features one TCR beta chain sequence. Germline loops: CDR1 SGDLS, CDR2 YYNGEE. V was clipped by 5 bases and J by 2 bases, with 14 bases between them. CDR3 size: 15 residues. The data were produced by immunoSEQ multiplex PCR, yet TCRdb's version contains in-frame clones alone and is incomplete. The sample holds 90,000 to 150,000 clones, approximately 87% seen once. This sample is drawn from a study of T cell responses to AZD1222 COVID-19 vaccine. This chain joins TRBV9 and TRBJ1-3, with D possibly being TRBD1 (5 bases). This receptor was identified in an adult in good health. The sequencing here drew on peripheral blood, taken on day 0 of AZD1222 vaccination. CDR3 in amino acids: CASSSQGNPGNTIYF. CDR3 in DNA: TGTGCCAGCAGTTCTCAGGGTAATCCTGGAAACACCATATATTTT.